Presented here are 10 T cell receptor beta chains from one specimen sequenced in a study of T-cell reconstitution after alpha-beta-depleted transplantation in children. Preparation of the TCRbeta library used unique molecular identifiers. TCRdb re-called the PCR reads with MiXCR, one entry per CDR3 protein. The sample includes roughly 5,000 distinct CDR3 sequences, around 7% of them seen just once. The input for sequencing was PBMCs, mostly from graft donor cells, taken 60 days after TCRalphabeta/CD19-depleted stem cell transplant. Receptors were obtained from a boy younger than two who had a stem cell transplant for SCID, so the T cells may come from the graft donor.

Ten or more counts support this clonotype. The J gene is TRBJ1-3, the V gene TRBV6-5; no clear D gene. Germline lookup yields CDR1 MNHEY and CDR2 SVGAGI. V lost 4 bases, J lost 4 bases, and 8 bases lay in between. The CDR3 extends over 13 amino acids. The CDR3 reads CASSSPGGNTIYF. The CDR3 DNA is TGTGCCAGCAGTTCGCCGGGGGGAAACACCATATATTTT.

Sample share makes this clonotype medium-sized. The chain carries TRBV20-1 and TRBJ2-3; 10 positions match TRBD2. Per the germline V gene, CDR1 is DFQATT and CDR2 is SNEGSKA (reference sequence). The CDR3 contains 14 residues. The ends lost 6 bases at V and 5 bases at J; junction bases unmatched: 8. CDR3 in amino acids: CSAYLAGVKDTQYF. CDR3 in DNA: TGCAGTGCCTACCTAGCGGGGGTTAAAGATACGCAGTATTTT.

This clonotype is judged medium-sized (0.01 to 0.1%). The rearrangement uses TRBV24-1 and TRBJ1-2, with D possibly being TRBD1 (5 bases). Germline loops: CDR1 KGHDR, CDR2 SFDVKD. Trimming stripped 5 bases from V and 4 bases from J, with 10 bases between. There are 13 residues in the CDR3. CDR3 loop: CATSARGLYGYTF. CDR3 nucleotide sequence: TGTGCCACCAGTGCTCGGGGCCTCTATGGCTACACCTTC.

By share of the sample, this clonotype is medium-sized (0.01 to 0.1%). The chain recombines TRBV5-1 with TRBJ1-3; D gene ambiguous. Trimming took 4 bases from V and 9 from J, leaving 17 bases between them. Germline values: CDR1 SGHRS, CDR2 YFSETQ. The CDR3 covers 14 residues. The CDR3 region has the DNA TGCGCCAGCAGCCCTGGGGTGACTCCGAGCACCATATATTTT. Residues: CASSPGVTPSTIYF. Supplemented by reference TRBV5-1 and TRBJ1-3, the full variable domain reads KAGVTQTPRYLIKTRGQQVTLSCSPISGHRSVSWYQQTPGQGLQFLFEYFSETQRNKGNFPGRFSGRQFSNSRSEMNVSTLELGDSALYLCASSPGVTPSTIYFGEGSWLTVV.

This clonotype is medium-sized. V usage is TRBV5-1 and J usage is TRBJ1-1, with unresolved D. Germline V gene sequence: CDR1 SGHRS, CDR2 YFSETQ. The CDR3 spans 13 residues. V gave up 7 bases and J gave up 2 bases, with 12 bases separating them. Here the CDR3 reads CASAKLINTEAFF. The DNA for the CDR3 is TGCGCCAGCGCCAAACTGATAAACACTGAAGCTTTCTTT.

This clonotype is labeled as medium-sized. The V gene is TRBV5-1, the J gene TRBJ1-5; D remains ambiguous. V lost 0 bases and J lost 11, with 15 bases in between. The CDR3 covers 14 residues. Germline CDR1 reads SGHRS; CDR2 reads YFSETQ. CDR3 DNA sequence: TGCGCCAGCAGCTTGGGGCCCCGGGCGGATGCCCAGCATTTT. Translated, it gives CASSLGPRADAQHF. The entire variable domain, with the rest obtained from reference TRBV5-1 and TRBJ1-5, is as follows: KAGVTQTPRYLIKTRGQQVTLSCSPISGHRSVSWYQQTPGQGLQFLFEYFSETQRNKGNFPGRFSGRQFSNSRSEMNVSTLELGDSALYLCASSLGPRADAQHFGDGTRLSIL.

This clonotype is judged medium-sized. J is TRBJ2-3 and V is TRBV7-3; the D gene is possibly TRBD2 (6 bases). The germline V gene encodes CDR1 SGHTA and CDR2 FQGTGA. Trimming took 8 bases from V and 2 from J, leaving 17 bases between them. This CDR3 spans 15 amino acids. As DNA, the CDR3 is TGTGCCAGCTCCCGAGGGACTTTCTTCACAGATACGCAGTATTTT. Protein sequence: CASSRGTFFTDTQYF. Filled out from reference TRBV7-3 and TRBJ2-3, the complete variable domain reads GAGVSQTPSNKVTEKGKYVELRCDPISGHTALYWYRQSLGQGPEFLIYFQGTGAADDSGLPNDRFFAVRPEGSVSTLKIQRTERGDSAVYLCASSRGTFFTDTQYFGPGTRLTVL.

This clonotype is labeled as medium-sized (0.01 to 0.1%). This chain uses TRBV2 with TRBJ2-7, with 8 bases fitting TRBD2. The V and J ends lost 8 bases and 5 bases, in that order; junction bases with no gene match: 5. Germline assignment: CDR1 SNHLY and CDR2 FYNNEI. This CDR3 has 12 residues. CDR3 nucleotides: TGTGCCAGCGCTCGGGGGGGAAACGAGCAGTACTTC. Encoded protein: CASARGGNEQYF.

This clonotype was observed many times. The chain joins TRBV10-3 to TRBJ1-5; D possibly corresponds to TRBD1 (5 bases). CDR1 is ENHRY and CDR2 is SYGVKD in the germline V gene. Trimming left V 6 bases short and J 6 bases short, with 9 bases between. The length of the CDR3 is 12 residues. The CDR3 is CAIRGEGQPQHF. CDR3 coding DNA: TGTGCCATCAGGGGGGAGGGTCAGCCCCAGCATTTT.

By proportion, this clonotype is medium-sized (0.01 to 0.1%). The DNA of the CDR3 is TGCGCCAGCAGCACATGGACGGGCTCCTACGAGCAGTACTTC. The encoded protein is CASSTWTGSYEQYF. The chain couples TRBV5-1 to TRBJ2-7; D remains ambiguous. Germline V CDR1 and CDR2: SGHRS, YFSETQ. The length of the CDR3 is 14 residues. V lost 4 bases to trimming and J lost 0 bases, with 11 bases between them.